This T cell receptor (beta chain) was retrieved from a study of blood T cell repertoires in COVID-19. The germline gives CDR1 SGHRS, CDR2 YFSETQ. CDR3 size: 15 residues. The V gene end was trimmed by 5 bases and the J gene end by 6 bases; junction bases not matched to a gene: 10. In the authors' methods: Quantification of nucleated cells was approximated via reference gene primer amplification. Repertoires were generated with immunoSEQ multiplex PCR, while TCRdb's copy carries only in-frame clones and drops some. V, J and clone size are taken as reported in that table, and D and trimming were inferred from the DNA itself. This sample has under 350,000 clones, with 80% to 90% found just once. This clone was detected a few times.

This TCR derives from a woman between 40 and 55 years old with acute COVID-19. Sequencing was done on a sample of PBMCs or T cells enriched from blood (not recorded which). V gene TRBV5-1 combines with J gene TRBJ2-2, with 7 bases identical to TRBD1. DNA for the CDR3: TGCGCCAGCAGATCTGACAGGGCAGTATCCGGGGAGCTGTTTTTT. Its translation is CASRSDRAVSGELFF.